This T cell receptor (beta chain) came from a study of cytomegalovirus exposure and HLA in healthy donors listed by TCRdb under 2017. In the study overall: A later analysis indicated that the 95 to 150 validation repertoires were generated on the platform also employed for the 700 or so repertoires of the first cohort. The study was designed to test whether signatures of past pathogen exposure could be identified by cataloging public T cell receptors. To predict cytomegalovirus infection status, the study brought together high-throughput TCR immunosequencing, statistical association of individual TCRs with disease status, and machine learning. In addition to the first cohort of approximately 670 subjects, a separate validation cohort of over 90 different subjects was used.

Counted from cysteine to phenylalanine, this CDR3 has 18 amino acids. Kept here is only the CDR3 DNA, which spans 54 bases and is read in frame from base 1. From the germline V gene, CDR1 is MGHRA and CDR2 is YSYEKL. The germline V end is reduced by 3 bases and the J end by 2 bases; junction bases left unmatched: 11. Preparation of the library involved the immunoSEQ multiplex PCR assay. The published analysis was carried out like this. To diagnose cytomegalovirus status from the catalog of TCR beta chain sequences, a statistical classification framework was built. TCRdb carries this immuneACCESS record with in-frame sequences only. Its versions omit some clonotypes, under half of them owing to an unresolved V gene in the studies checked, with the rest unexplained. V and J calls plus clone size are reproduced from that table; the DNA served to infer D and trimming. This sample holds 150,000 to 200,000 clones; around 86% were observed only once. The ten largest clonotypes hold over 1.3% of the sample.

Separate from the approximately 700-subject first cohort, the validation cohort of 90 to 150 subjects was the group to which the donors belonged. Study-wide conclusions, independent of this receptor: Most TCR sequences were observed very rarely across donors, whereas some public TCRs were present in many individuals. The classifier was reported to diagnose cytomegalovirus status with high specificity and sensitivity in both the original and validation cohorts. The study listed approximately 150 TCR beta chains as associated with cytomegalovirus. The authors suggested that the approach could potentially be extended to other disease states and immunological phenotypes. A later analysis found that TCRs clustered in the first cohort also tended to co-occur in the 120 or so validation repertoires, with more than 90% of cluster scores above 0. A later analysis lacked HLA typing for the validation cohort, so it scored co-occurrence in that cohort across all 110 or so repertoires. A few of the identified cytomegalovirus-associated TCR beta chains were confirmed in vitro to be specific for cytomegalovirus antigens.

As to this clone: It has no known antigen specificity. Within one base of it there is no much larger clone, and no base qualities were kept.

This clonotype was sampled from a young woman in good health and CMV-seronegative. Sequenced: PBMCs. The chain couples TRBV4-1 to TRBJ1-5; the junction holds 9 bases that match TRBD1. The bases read TGCGCCAGCAGCCATGGGGGAGGGCGACAGGGGGGCAATCAGCCCCAGCATTTT. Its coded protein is CASSHGGGRQGGNQPQHF.